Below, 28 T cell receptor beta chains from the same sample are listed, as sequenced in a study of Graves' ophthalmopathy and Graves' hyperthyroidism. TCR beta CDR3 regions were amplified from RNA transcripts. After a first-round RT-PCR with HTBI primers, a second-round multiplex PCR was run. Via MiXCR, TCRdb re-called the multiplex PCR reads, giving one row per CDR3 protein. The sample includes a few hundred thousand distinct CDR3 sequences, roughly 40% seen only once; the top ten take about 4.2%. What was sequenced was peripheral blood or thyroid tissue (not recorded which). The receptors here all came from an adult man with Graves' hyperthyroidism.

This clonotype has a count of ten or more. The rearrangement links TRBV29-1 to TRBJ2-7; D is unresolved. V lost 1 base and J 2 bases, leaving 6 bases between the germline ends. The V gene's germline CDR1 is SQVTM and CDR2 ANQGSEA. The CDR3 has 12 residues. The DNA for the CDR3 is TGCAGCGTTGAAGGTAGGACCTACGAGCAGTACTTC. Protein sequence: CSVEGRTYEQYF.

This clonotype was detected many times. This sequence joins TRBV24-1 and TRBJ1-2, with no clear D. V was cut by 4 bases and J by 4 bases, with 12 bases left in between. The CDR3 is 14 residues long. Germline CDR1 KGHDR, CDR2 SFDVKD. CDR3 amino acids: CATSDSGHTYGYTF. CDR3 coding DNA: TGTGCCACCAGTGACTCGGGCCACACCTATGGCTACACCTTC.

The CDR3 sequence is CASSELREYKLFF. The CDR3 nucleotides read TGCGCCAGCAGTGAGCTCAGGGAGTATAAGCTGTTTTTT. This sequence joins TRBV10-2 and TRBJ2-2; D tentatively fits TRBD1 or TRBD2 (5 bases each). CDR1 is WSHSY, CDR2 SAAADI, per germline. The CDR3 sequence is 13 residues long. Trimming pared 2 bases from V and 12 bases from J, leaving 13 bases between.

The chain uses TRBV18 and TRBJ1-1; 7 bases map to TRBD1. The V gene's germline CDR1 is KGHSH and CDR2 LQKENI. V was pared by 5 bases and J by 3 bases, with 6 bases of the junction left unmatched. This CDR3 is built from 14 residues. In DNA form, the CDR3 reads TGTGCCAGCTCATCTAACACAGGGGACACTGAAGCTTTCTTT. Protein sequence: CASSSNTGDTEAFF.

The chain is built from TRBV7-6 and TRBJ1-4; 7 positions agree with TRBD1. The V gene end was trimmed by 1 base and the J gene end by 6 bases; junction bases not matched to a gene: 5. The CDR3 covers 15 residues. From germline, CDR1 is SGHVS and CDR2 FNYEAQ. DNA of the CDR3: TGTGCCAGCAGCTTAGGAGGGGGCTGGGATGAAAAACTGTTTTTT. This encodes CASSLGGGWDEKLFF.

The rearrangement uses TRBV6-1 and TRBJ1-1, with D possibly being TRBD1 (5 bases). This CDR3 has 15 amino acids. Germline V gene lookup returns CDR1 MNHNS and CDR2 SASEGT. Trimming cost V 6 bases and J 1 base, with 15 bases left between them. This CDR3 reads CASSASRQQNTEAFF. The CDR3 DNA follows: TGTGCCAGCAGCGCTTCGCGACAGCAGAACACTGAAGCTTTCTTT.

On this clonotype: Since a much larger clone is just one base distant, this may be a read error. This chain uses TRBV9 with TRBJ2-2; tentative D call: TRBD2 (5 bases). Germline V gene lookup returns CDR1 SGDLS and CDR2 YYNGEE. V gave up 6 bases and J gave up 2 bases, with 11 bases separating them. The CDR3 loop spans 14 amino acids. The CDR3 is CASMAGHNTGELFF. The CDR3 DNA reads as TGTGCCAGCATGGCGGGTCATAACACCGGGGAGCTGTTTTTT.

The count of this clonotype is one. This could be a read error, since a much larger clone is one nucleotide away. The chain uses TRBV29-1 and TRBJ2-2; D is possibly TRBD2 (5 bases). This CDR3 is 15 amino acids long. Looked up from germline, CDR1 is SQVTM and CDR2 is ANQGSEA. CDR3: CSAQGPGKNTGEPFF. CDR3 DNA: TGCAGCGCCCAAGGGCCGGGAAAGAACACCGGGGAGCCGTTTTTT.

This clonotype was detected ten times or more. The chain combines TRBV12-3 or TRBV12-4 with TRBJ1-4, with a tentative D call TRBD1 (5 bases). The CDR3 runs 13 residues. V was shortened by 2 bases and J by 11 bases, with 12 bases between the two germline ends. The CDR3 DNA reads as TGTGCCAGCAGTTTATCAGGGTTGGAGAAACTGTTTTTT. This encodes CASSLSGLEKLFF.

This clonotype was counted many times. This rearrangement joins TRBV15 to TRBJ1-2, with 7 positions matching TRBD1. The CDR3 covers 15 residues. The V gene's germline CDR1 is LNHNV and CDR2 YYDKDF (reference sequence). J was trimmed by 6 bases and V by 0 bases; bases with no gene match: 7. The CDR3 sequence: CATSRDWQGVNGYTF. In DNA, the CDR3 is TGTGCCACCAGCAGAGATTGGCAGGGGGTGAATGGCTACACCTTC.

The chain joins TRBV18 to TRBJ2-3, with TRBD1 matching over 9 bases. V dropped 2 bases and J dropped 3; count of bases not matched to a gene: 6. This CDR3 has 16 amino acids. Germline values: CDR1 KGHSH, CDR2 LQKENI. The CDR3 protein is CASSPSPGQGTDTQYF. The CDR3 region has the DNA TGTGCCAGCTCACCAAGCCCGGGACAGGGTACAGATACGCAGTATTTT.

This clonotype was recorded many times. The CDR3 is CAISETGVNTEAFF. CDR3 in DNA: TGTGCCATCAGTGAGACAGGGGTGAACACTGAAGCTTTCTTT. The chain has TRBV10-3 and TRBJ1-1; TRBD1 matches 7 bases. The J segment lost 0 bases and the V segment lost 2 bases, leaving 0 bases of the junction unmatched. The CDR3 has 14 amino acids. The germline gives CDR1 ENHRY, CDR2 SYGVKD.

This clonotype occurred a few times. CDR3 sequence: CASSSGLADSYEQYF. The CDR3 nucleotides read TGTGCCAGCAGCAGCGGACTAGCGGACTCCTACGAGCAGTACTTC. The chain recombines TRBV7-9 with TRBJ2-7, with 10 nucleotides matching TRBD2. V lost 5 bases, J lost 0 bases, and 4 bases stayed unmatched. This CDR3 comprises 15 residues. In germline, CDR1 is SEHNR, CDR2 FQNEAQ (reference sequence). The whole variable domain, remainder taken from reference TRBV7-9 and TRBJ2-7, is DTGVSQNPRHKITKRGQNVTFRCDPISEHNRLYWYRQTLGQGPEFLTYFQNEAQLEKSRLLSDRFSAERPKGSFSTLEIQRTEQGDSAMYLCASSSGLADSYEQYFGPGTRLTVT.

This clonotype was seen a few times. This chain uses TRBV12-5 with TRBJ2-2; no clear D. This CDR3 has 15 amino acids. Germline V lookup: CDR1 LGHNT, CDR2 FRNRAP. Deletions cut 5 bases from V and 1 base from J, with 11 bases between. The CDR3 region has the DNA TGTGCTAGTGGTCCACCGCATCTGAACACCGGGGAGCTGTTTTTT. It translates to CASGPPHLNTGELFF.

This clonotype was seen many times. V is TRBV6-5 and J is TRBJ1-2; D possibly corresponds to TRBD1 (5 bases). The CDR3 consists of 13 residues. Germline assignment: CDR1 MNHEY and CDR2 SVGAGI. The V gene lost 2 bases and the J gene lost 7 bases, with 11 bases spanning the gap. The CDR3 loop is CASSYGGFGGYTF. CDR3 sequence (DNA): TGTGCCAGCAGTTACGGGGGGTTCGGTGGCTACACCTTC.

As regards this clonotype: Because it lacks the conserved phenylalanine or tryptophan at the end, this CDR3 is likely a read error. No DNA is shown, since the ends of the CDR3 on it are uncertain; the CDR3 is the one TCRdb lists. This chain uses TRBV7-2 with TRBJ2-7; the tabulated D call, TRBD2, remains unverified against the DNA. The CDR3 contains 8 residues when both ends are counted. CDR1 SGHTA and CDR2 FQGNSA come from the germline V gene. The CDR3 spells CASSPGLG.

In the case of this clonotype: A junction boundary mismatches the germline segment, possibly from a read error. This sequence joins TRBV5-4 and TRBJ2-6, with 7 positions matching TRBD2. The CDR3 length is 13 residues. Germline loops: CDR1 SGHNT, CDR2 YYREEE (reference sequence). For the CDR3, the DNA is TGTGCCAGCAGCCAAGACTATGGGGGGGTCCTGGCTTTC. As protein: CASSQDYGGVLAF.

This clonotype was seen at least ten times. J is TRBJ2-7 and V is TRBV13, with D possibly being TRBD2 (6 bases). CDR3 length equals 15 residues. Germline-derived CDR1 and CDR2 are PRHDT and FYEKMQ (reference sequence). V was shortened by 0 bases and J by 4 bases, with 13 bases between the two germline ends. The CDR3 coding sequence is TGTGCCAGCAGCTTAGGAGTCGGGAGTAGATACGAGCAGTACTTC. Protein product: CASSLGVGSRYEQYF.

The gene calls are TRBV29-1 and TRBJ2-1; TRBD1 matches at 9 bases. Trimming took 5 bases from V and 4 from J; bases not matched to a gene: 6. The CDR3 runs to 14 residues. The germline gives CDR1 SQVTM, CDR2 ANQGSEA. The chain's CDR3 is CSVTGTGTYNEQFF. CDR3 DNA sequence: TGCAGCGTTACCGGGACAGGGACATACAATGAGCAGTTCTTC.

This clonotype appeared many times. This CDR3 reads CASSADVGGYGYTF. The CDR3 DNA sequence: TGTGCCAGCAGCGCGGACGTGGGCGGCTATGGCTACACCTTC. The chain combines TRBV5-8 with TRBJ1-2; no clear D. V was shortened by 4 bases and J by 4 bases, with 14 bases between the two germline ends. The germline V gene has CDR1 SGHTS and CDR2 YDEGEE. CDR3 length: 14 amino acids. Full variable domain (outside the CDR3, taken from reference TRBV5-8 and TRBJ1-2): EAGVTQSPTHLIKTRGQQATLRCSPISGHTSVYWYQQALGLGLQFLLWYDEGEERNRGNFPPRFSGRQFPNYSSELNVNALELEDSALYLCASSADVGGYGYTFGSGTRLTVV.

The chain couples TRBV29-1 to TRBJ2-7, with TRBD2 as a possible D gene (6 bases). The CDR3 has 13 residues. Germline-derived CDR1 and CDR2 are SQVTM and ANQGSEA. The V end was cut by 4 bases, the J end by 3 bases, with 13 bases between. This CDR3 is CSVGNDGGYEQYF. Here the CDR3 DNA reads TGCAGCGTTGGAAATGACGGGGGCTACGAGCAGTACTTC.

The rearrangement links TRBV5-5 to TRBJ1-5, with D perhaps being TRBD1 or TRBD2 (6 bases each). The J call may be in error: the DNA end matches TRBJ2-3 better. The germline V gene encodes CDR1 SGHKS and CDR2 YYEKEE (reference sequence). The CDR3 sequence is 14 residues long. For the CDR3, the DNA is TGTGCCAGCAGCTTGGACGGGGGCTTTCAGACGCAGTATTTT. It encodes CASSLDGGFQTQYF.

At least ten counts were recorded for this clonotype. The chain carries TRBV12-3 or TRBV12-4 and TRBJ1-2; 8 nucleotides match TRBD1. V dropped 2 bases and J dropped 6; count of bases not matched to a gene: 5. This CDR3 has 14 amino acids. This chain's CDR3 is CASSLSSGGHGYTF. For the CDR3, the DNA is TGTGCCAGCAGTTTATCGTCAGGGGGCCATGGCTACACCTTC.

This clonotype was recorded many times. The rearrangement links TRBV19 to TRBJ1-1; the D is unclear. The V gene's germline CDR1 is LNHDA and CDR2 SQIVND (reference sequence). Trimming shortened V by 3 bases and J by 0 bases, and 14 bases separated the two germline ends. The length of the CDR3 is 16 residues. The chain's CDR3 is CASSIAGGRMNTEAFF. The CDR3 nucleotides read TGTGCCAGTAGTATCGCGGGTGGACGGATGAACACTGAAGCTTTCTTT. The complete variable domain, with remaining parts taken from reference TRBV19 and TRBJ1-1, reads DGGITQSPKYLFRKEGQNVTLSCEQNLNHDAMYWYRQDPGQGLRLIYYSQIVNDFQKGDIAEGYSVSREKKESFPLTVTSAQKNPTAFYLCASSIAGGRMNTEAFFGQGTRLTVV.

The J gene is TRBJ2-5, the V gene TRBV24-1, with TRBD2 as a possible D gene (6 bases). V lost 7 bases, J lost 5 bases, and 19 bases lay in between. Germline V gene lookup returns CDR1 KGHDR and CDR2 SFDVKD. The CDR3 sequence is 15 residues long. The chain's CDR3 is CATSSLAAILETQYF. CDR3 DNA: TGTGCCACCAGCAGCTTAGCGGCTATCTTGGAGACCCAGTACTTC.

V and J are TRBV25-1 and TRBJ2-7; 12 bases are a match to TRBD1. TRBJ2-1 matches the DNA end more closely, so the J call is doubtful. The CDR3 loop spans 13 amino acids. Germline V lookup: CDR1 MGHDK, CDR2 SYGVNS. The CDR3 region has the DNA TGTGCCACCGGGGACAGGGGGCTCAATGAGCAGTTCTTC. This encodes CATGDRGLNEQFF.

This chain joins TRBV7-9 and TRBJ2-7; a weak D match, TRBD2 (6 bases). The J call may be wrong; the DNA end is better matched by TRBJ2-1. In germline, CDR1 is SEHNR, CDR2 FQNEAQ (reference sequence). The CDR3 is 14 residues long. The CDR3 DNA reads TGTGCCAGCAGCTTAGACGCGTTAGGACTACGGCAGTTCTTC. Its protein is CASSLDALGLRQFF.

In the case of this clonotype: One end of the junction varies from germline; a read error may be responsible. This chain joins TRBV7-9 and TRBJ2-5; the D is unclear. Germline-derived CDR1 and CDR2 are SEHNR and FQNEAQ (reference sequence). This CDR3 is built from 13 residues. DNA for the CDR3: TGTGCCAGCAGCTTAATCCAGAGAGAGACTCAGTACTTC. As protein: CASSLIQRETQYF.